The 30 T cell receptor beta chains listed next were all sequenced from one sample in a study of blood T cell repertoires in COVID-19. The table came from immunoSEQ multiplex PCR; TCRdb's copy has only in-frame clones and leaves some out. The data hold around 200,000 clones, with approximately 78% observed a single time. Sequencing was performed on peripheral blood. These receptors came from a woman of 80 years or more with acute or convalescent COVID-19.

V usage is TRBV10-3 and J usage is TRBJ2-7; 14 nucleotides line up with TRBD2. V shed 3 bases and J 6 bases; nucleotides not matched to a gene: 7. CDR1 and CDR2 from the germline V gene are ENHRY and SYGVKD. The CDR3 runs 16 residues. This chain's CDR3 is CAISDGTSGGGPEQYF. In nucleotides, the CDR3 is TGTGCCATCAGTGACGGGACTAGCGGGGGAGGACCCGAGCAGTACTTC.

This chain joins TRBV3-1 (or the pseudogene TRBV3-2) and TRBJ2-7; no definite D call. This CDR3 has 14 amino acids. The germline V and J ends were trimmed by 4 bases and 4 bases, with 14 bases remaining between them. Germline assignment: CDR1 LGHDT and CDR2 YNNKEL (reference sequence). Here the CDR3 reads CASSPSPSRYEQYF. Here the CDR3 DNA reads TGTGCCAGCAGCCCCAGCCCTTCCAGGTACGAGCAGTACTTC.

J is TRBJ2-3 and V is TRBV30, with D possibly matching TRBD2 (6 bases). There are 14 residues in the CDR3. In germline, CDR1 is GTSNPN, CDR2 SVGIG (reference sequence). The germline V and J ends were trimmed by 8 bases and 3 bases, with 18 bases remaining between them. Here the CDR3 DNA reads TGTGCCGGCGGAGTGGGGGGATTAACAGATACGCAGTATTTT. It translates to CAGGVGGLTDTQYF.

This clone was found a few times. CDR3 region: CASSPSIRLAYEQYF. CDR3 DNA sequence: TGCGCCAGCAGCCCTAGTATTCGGTTGGCCTACGAGCAGTACTTC. The V call is TRBV4-3, the J call TRBJ2-7; D gene uncertain. V was clipped by 4 bases and J by 2 bases, with 15 bases between them. The CDR3 is made up of 15 amino acids. Looked up from germline, CDR1 is LGHNA and CDR2 is YSLEER.

The chain links TRBV2 to TRBJ1-5; no clear D gene. The CDR3 consists of 14 residues. The V gene lost 3 bases and the J gene lost 0 bases, with 6 bases spanning the gap. Germline V gene lookup returns CDR1 SNHLY and CDR2 FYNNEI. CDR3 region: CASSERVSNQPQHF. CDR3 nucleotides: TGTGCCAGCAGTGAGAGGGTTAGCAATCAGCCCCAGCATTTT.

The V and J genes are TRBV2 and TRBJ2-5; 8 nucleotides line up with TRBD1. V was clipped by 6 bases and J by 4 bases; unmatched bases: 7. CDR3 length: 14 amino acids. Germline values: CDR1 SNHLY, CDR2 FYNNEI. The chain's CDR3 is CASRPTTGVETQYF. CDR3 nucleotides: TGTGCCAGCAGACCCACGACAGGGGTAGAGACCCAGTACTTC. Full variable domain (rest looked up from reference TRBV2 and TRBJ2-5): EPEVTQTPSHQVTQMGQEVILRCVPISNHLYFYWYRQILGQKVEFLVSFYNNEISEKSEIFDDQFSVERPDGSNFTLKIRSTKLEDSAMYFCASRPTTGVETQYFGPGTRLLVL.

DNA of the CDR3: TGTGCCTGGAGTGTAGGGGACAATCAGCCCCAGCATTTT. This codes for CAWSVGDNQPQHF. V and J are TRBV30 and TRBJ1-5; D is possibly TRBD1 (5 bases). Germline CDR1 GTSNPN, CDR2 SVGIG (reference sequence). The CDR3 loop spans 13 amino acids. Between the trimmed V and J ends, which lost 0 bases and 3 bases, there was a span of 6 bases.

The chain carries TRBV4-1 and TRBJ2-1, with 7 bases fitting TRBD2. This CDR3 is 13 amino acids long. Germline V gene lookup returns CDR1 MGHRA and CDR2 YSYEKL. Unmatched junction bases numbered 1, after V lost 0 bases and J lost 8 bases. For the CDR3, the DNA is TGCGCCAGCAGCCAAGAGGCGGGGGATGAGCAGTTCTTC. Its protein is CASSQEAGDEQFF.

This sequence joins TRBV4-3 and TRBJ1-6, with 7 nucleotides matching TRBD1. Trimming took 4 bases from V and 8 from J; bases not matched to a gene: 8. The CDR3 is 15 residues long. Germline CDR1 reads LGHNA; CDR2 reads YSLEER. The CDR3 protein is CASSRVGTADSPLHF. CDR3 DNA: TGCGCCAGCAGCCGTGTCGGGACAGCGGATTCACCCCTCCACTTT.

The chain has TRBV20-1 and TRBJ2-6, with no clear D. Germline V lookup: CDR1 DFQATT, CDR2 SNEGSKA (reference sequence). The length of the CDR3 is 15 residues. V was shortened by 3 bases and J by 4 bases, with 13 bases between the two germline ends. CDR3 amino acids: CSASAHERGANVLTF. CDR3 nucleotides: TGCAGTGCTAGTGCTCACGAGAGGGGGGCCAACGTCCTGACTTTC.

This rearrangement joins TRBV30 to TRBJ1-6, with TRBD1 matching over 8 bases. Germline V gene data show CDR1 as GTSNPN and CDR2 as SVGIG (reference sequence). Losses at the gene ends were 5 bases for V and 6 bases for J; bases not matched to a gene: 6. This CDR3 comprises 14 residues. The CDR3 here is CAWGSGQGNSPLHF. CDR3 DNA: TGTGCCTGGGGTTCCGGACAGGGTAATTCACCCCTCCACTTT.

To note about this clone: Compared with germline, one end of the junction differs, possibly owing to a read error. The chain has TRBV5-1 and TRBJ1-3; D is possibly TRBD1 (6 bases). Germline V gene sequence: CDR1 SGHRS, CDR2 YFSETQ. CDR3 size: 15 residues. The chain's CDR3 is CASSLAGASGNTIYF. In DNA form, the CDR3 reads TGCGCCAGCAGTTTGGCAGGGGCCTCTGGAAACACCATATATTTT.

The chain links TRBV7-2 to TRBJ2-7; 9 bases match TRBD1. This CDR3 contains 16 residues. The V segment lost 5 bases and the J segment 0 bases; nucleotides outside the gene matches: 8. Germline-derived CDR1 and CDR2 are SGHTA and FQGNSA. In DNA, the CDR3 is TGTGCCAGCAGCCAAACAGGGGGCTCCCACTCCTACGAGCAGTACTTC. Its protein is CASSQTGGSHSYEQYF.

This rearrangement joins TRBV7-3 to TRBJ1-1, with 7 bases that match TRBD1. The CDR3 runs 19 residues. Germline-derived CDR1 and CDR2 are SGHTA and FQGTGA. The ends lost 3 bases at V and 11 bases at J; junction bases unmatched: 27. The CDR3 coding sequence is TGTGCCAGCAGCTTGGGAATCGACAGATATGGGTTGTGGGGACAGATGGCTTTCTTT. Protein product: CASSLGIDRYGLWGQMAFF. The complete variable domain, with remaining parts taken from reference TRBV7-3 and TRBJ1-1, reads GAGVSQTPSNKVTEKGKYVELRCDPISGHTALYWYRQSLGQGPEFLIYFQGTGAADDSGLPNDRFFAVRPEGSVSTLKIQRTERGDSAVYLCASSLGIDRYGLWGQMAFFGQGTRLTVV.

Worth noting for this clone: Distinct nucleotide sequences in the sample also encode this CDR3. CDR3 protein: CASSATVNTEAFF. The CDR3 DNA follows: TGTGCCAGTAGCGCGACAGTGAACACTGAAGCTTTCTTT. The chain couples TRBV19 to TRBJ1-1; D may be TRBD1 (5 bases). This CDR3 is 13 amino acids long. V dropped 6 bases and J dropped 0 bases, with 8 bases sitting between them. Germline V gene lookup returns CDR1 LNHDA and CDR2 SQIVND (reference sequence).

The V call is TRBV2, the J call TRBJ2-7; D unresolved. This CDR3 region has 13 residues. CDR1 is SNHLY, CDR2 FYNNEI, per germline. Trimming cost V 6 bases and J 4 bases, with 13 bases left between them. The CDR3 coding sequence is TGTGCCAGCAGCTGGCGGTCCGGGTACGAGCAGTACTTC. Its protein product is CASSWRSGYEQYF.

This chain uses TRBV4-2 with TRBJ1-2, with D perhaps TRBD1 (6 bases). This CDR3 comprises 16 residues. Germline assignment: CDR1 LGHNA and CDR2 YNFKEQ. V lost 0 bases and J 4 bases, leaving 15 bases between the germline ends. CDR3 coding DNA: TGTGCCAGCAGCCAAGATGCTGCAGGGGTTGGCTATGGCTACACCTTC. This encodes CASSQDAAGVGYGYTF.

Only one count was recorded for this clone. An end of the junction differs from the germline gene, which may be a read error. The gene calls are TRBV7-7 and TRBJ2-1, with 14 bases that match TRBD2. This CDR3 spans 15 amino acids. Germline loops: CDR1 SSHAT, CDR2 FNYEAQ (reference sequence). CDR3 loop: CASSLGLAGENEQFF. CDR3 bases: TGTGCTAGCAGCCTGGGACTAGCGGGAGAAAATGAGCAGTTCTTC. Full variable domain (outside the CDR3, taken from reference TRBV7-7 and TRBJ2-1): GAGVSQSPRYKVTKRGQDVTLRCDPISSHATLYWYQQALGQGPEFLTYFNYEAQPDKSGLPSDRFSAERPEGSISTLTIQRTEQRDSAMYRCASSLGLAGENEQFFGPGTRLTVL.

V gene TRBV6-5 combines with J gene TRBJ2-7; no firm D call. Germline CDR1 reads MNHEY; CDR2 reads SVGAGI. This CDR3 contains 11 residues. With 7 bases removed from V and 0 bases from J, the gap between germline ends came to 4 bases. The CDR3 DNA follows: TGTGCCAGCACCAGCTCCTACGAGCAGTACTTC. Residues: CASTSSYEQYF.

This chain links TRBV2 with TRBJ2-5, with D perhaps TRBD1 (5 bases). This CDR3 contains 14 residues. V was clipped by 7 bases and J by 5 bases, with 17 bases between them. Germline V CDR1 and CDR2: SNHLY, FYNNEI. In nucleotides, the CDR3 is TGTGCCAGCATTCTGGGGCGAAACCGGGAGACCCAGTACTTC. This codes for CASILGRNRETQYF.

This chain connects TRBV5-4 to TRBJ1-4; maybe TRBD1 (6 bases). CDR3 length equals 16 residues. CDR1 and CDR2 from the germline V gene are SGHNT and YYREEE (reference sequence). Deletions cut 3 bases from V and 5 bases from J, with 17 bases between. The CDR3 coding sequence is TGTGCCAGCAGCTCGGAATCCAAGGACAGAAATGAAAAACTGTTTTTT. Encoded protein: CASSSESKDRNEKLFF.

V gene TRBV2 combines with J gene TRBJ2-3; 7 bases are a match to TRBD1. Germline V lookup: CDR1 SNHLY, CDR2 FYNNEI. The CDR3 has 13 amino acids. V lost 7 bases and J lost 6; bases outside the gene matches: 7. CDR3 protein: CASIGQVRDTQYF. DNA for the CDR3: TGTGCCAGCATAGGACAGGTTAGGGATACGCAGTATTTT.

The sample holds a few counts of this clone. V gene TRBV11-2 combines with J gene TRBJ2-3, with 9 bases identical to TRBD1. CDR1 SGHAT and CDR2 FQNNGV come from the germline V gene. This CDR3 comprises 18 residues. Trimming cost V 2 bases and J 9 bases; bases outside gene matches: 18. DNA of the CDR3: TGTGCCAGCAGCTTATCTTCCGGGACAGGGACCCTATCGGGCACGCAGTATTTT. As protein: CASSLSSGTGTLSGTQYF. Together with reference TRBV11-2 and TRBJ2-3, the CDR3 gives the full variable domain: EAGVAQSPRYKIIEKRQSVAFWCNPISGHATLYWYQQILGQGPKLLIQFQNNGVVDDSQLPKDRFSAERLKGVDSTLKIQPAKLEDSAVYLCASSLSSGTGTLSGTQYFGPGTRLTVL.

This rearrangement joins TRBV7-2 to TRBJ2-7; weak D call: TRBD2 (6 bases). CDR1 and CDR2 (germline): SGHTA, FQGNSA. This CDR3 region has 13 residues. V dropped 5 bases and J dropped 2 bases, with 10 bases sitting between them. The CDR3 loop is CASSPGSAYEQYF. The CDR3 region has the DNA TGTGCCAGCAGCCCCGGGAGCGCCTACGAGCAGTACTTC. Looking up the rest from reference TRBV7-2 and TRBJ2-7 gives the full variable domain: GAGVSQSPSNKVTEKGKDVELRCDPISGHTALYWYRQSLGQGLEFLIYFQGNSAPDKSGLPSDRFSAERTGGSVSTLTIQRTQQEDSAVYLCASSPGSAYEQYFGPGTRLTVT.

The chain employs TRBV5-5 and TRBJ1-2, with 8 bases identical to TRBD1. Germline-derived CDR1 and CDR2 are SGHKS and YYEKEE (reference sequence). The V gene end was trimmed by 4 bases and the J gene end by 4 bases; junction bases not matched to a gene: 15. The CDR3 has 17 amino acids. CDR3 protein: CASSTSGTGLLGYGYTF. As DNA, the CDR3 is TGTGCCAGCAGCACCTCCGGGACAGGTCTTTTGGGCTATGGCTACACCTTC.

The J gene is TRBJ2-3, the V gene TRBV5-1; possible D gene TRBD2, 6 bases. The V end was cut by 0 bases, the J end by 2 bases, with 19 bases between. This CDR3 has 18 amino acids. Looked up from germline, CDR1 is SGHRS and CDR2 is YFSETQ. The CDR3 nucleotides read TGCGCCAGCAGCTTGGAAGGGGCGGGGCTGAGGGTCACAGATACGCAGTATTTT. Its translation is CASSLEGAGLRVTDTQYF. Filled out from reference TRBV5-1 and TRBJ2-3, the complete variable domain reads KAGVTQTPRYLIKTRGQQVTLSCSPISGHRSVSWYQQTPGQGLQFLFEYFSETQRNKGNFPGRFSGRQFSNSRSEMNVSTLELGDSALYLCASSLEGAGLRVTDTQYFGPGTRLTVL.

The chain combines TRBV29-1 with TRBJ1-5; D ambiguous. CDR3 length: 14 amino acids. Trimming left V 6 bases short and J 0 bases short, with 12 bases between. Germline V CDR1 and CDR2: SQVTM, ANQGSEA. The CDR3, as DNA: TGCAGCGTCGGCACCCGGGATAGCAATCAGCCCCAGCATTTT. Protein sequence: CSVGTRDSNQPQHF.

The gene calls are TRBV6-2 or TRBV6-3 and TRBJ1-2; TRBD1 matches 10 bases. From germline, CDR1 is MNHEY and CDR2 SVGEGT. This CDR3 is 18 amino acids long. The junction had 15 bases not matched to a gene; V was cut back by 2 bases and J by 6 bases. The chain's CDR3 is CASSYPFNRDRGTNGYTF. The CDR3 DNA sequence: TGTGCCAGCAGTTACCCTTTCAACCGGGACAGGGGAACTAATGGCTACACCTTC.

The chain couples TRBV20-1 to TRBJ1-1; D not resolved. The germline V gene encodes CDR1 DFQATT and CDR2 SNEGSKA (reference sequence). The CDR3 spans 11 residues. Trimming pared 8 bases from V and 1 base from J, leaving 8 bases between. The CDR3 coding sequence is TGCAGTCCTCAGGAGAACACTGAAGCTTTCTTT. This codes for CSPQENTEAFF.

The V call is TRBV5-1, the J call TRBJ2-3; a possible D gene is TRBD1 (5 bases). The germline V gene has CDR1 SGHRS and CDR2 YFSETQ. The V gene lost 4 bases and the J gene lost 2 bases, with 11 bases spanning the gap. The CDR3 contains 14 residues. Written as DNA, the CDR3 is TGCGCCAGCAGCCCCGACAGCGCCACAGATACGCAGTATTTT. Its translation is CASSPDSATDTQYF.